The 17 T cell receptor beta chains listed next were all sequenced from one sample in a study of early T cells in non-severe SARS-CoV-2 infection. Via MiXCR, TCRdb re-called the 5' RACE reads, giving one row per CDR3 protein. The table has 45,000 to 70,000 distinct CDR3 sequences, about 7.7% seen once. The material sequenced was whole blood, taken at baseline. These receptors were collected from an adult who was a healthcare worker with PCR-confirmed SARS-CoV-2 infection or an uninfected control (not recorded which).

This clonotype was counted only a few times. V usage is TRBV12-3 or TRBV12-4 and J usage is TRBJ1-5; the D is unclear. V was clipped by 2 bases and J by 5 bases, with 4 bases between them. This CDR3 is built from 12 residues. The CDR3 here is CASSLSDQPQHF. CDR3 coding DNA: TGTGCCAGCAGTTTATCGGATCAGCCCCAGCATTTT.

This clonotype was observed at least ten times. Here the CDR3 DNA reads TGTGCCACCGGGACAGCGAACACTGAAGCTTTCTTT. Its translation is CATGTANTEAFF. The J gene is TRBJ1-1, the V gene TRBV7-2; 7 nucleotides align to TRBD1. The CDR3 length is 12 residues. V shed 10 bases and J 1 base; nucleotides not matched to a gene: 3. CDR1 is SGHTA, CDR2 FQGNSA, per germline. Using reference TRBV7-2 and TRBJ1-1 for the parts outside the CDR3, the full variable domain is GAGVSQSPSNKVTEKGKDVELRCDPISGHTALYWYRQSLGQGLEFLIYFQGNSAPDKSGLPSDRFSAERTGGSVSTLTIQRTQQEDSAVYLCATGTANTEAFFGQGTRLTVV.

This clonotype was observed a handful of times. This sequence joins TRBV29-1 and TRBJ1-2, with D uncertain. Germline V gene data show CDR1 as SQVTM and CDR2 as ANQGSEA. This CDR3 has 13 amino acids. V lost 2 bases and J 7 bases, leaving 14 bases between the germline ends. The CDR3 reads CSVELGGRGGYTF. CDR3 nucleotide sequence: TGCAGCGTTGAACTCGGAGGGCGCGGTGGCTACACCTTC. Looking up the rest from reference TRBV29-1 and TRBJ1-2 gives the full variable domain: SAVISQKPSRDICQRGTSLTIQCQVDSQVTMMFWYRQQPGQSLTLIATANQGSEATYESGFVIDKFPISRPNLTFSTLTVSNMSPEDSSIYLCSVELGGRGGYTFGSGTRLTVV.

This clonotype was detected a few times. This chain connects TRBV19 to TRBJ1-2; no clear D gene. Trimming pared 7 bases from V and 4 bases from J, leaving 13 bases between. In germline, CDR1 is LNHDA, CDR2 SQIVND (reference sequence). CDR3 length: 13 amino acids. CDR3 coding DNA: TGTGCCAGTACTTTAAGGCCCGGCTATGGCTACACCTTC. Its protein product is CASTLRPGYGYTF.

This clonotype has only a few counts. The genes are TRBV10-3 and TRBJ2-7, with D possibly TRBD1 on 6 matching bases. Trimming cost V 2 bases and J 3 bases, with 23 bases left between them. The germline gives CDR1 ENHRY, CDR2 SYGVKD. The CDR3 covers 18 residues. The CDR3 region has the DNA TGTGCCATCAGTGAGAGGGGCCGGGCAGGGGCGCTTTACTACGAGCAGTACTTC. Protein product: CAISERGRAGALYYEQYF.

This clonotype was picked up many times. This rearrangement joins TRBV7-9 to TRBJ2-5, with a weak D call TRBD1 (6 bases). The CDR3 extends over 18 amino acids. V lost 5 bases and J 0 bases, leaving 22 bases between the germline ends. Germline V CDR1 and CDR2: SEHNR, FQNEAQ (reference sequence). CDR3 amino acids: CASSPFISGTPYQETQYF. The CDR3, as DNA: TGTGCCAGCAGCCCGTTTATTTCCGGGACACCCTACCAAGAGACCCAGTACTTC.

In its sample, this clonotype was seen many times. The gene calls are TRBV20-1 and TRBJ2-3; 7 nucleotides match TRBD2. Germline V gene lookup returns CDR1 DFQATT and CDR2 SNEGSKA (reference sequence). The CDR3 has 14 residues. V lost 3 bases, J lost 3 bases, and 6 bases stayed unmatched. Here the CDR3 reads CSARVAGVTDTQYF. Written as DNA, the CDR3 is TGCAGTGCTAGGGTGGCGGGAGTGACAGATACGCAGTATTTT.

This chain uses TRBV6-1 with TRBJ2-7; TRBD2 aligns across 9 bases. Germline V lookup: CDR1 MNHNS, CDR2 SASEGT. The CDR3 length is 13 residues. V was pared by 6 bases and J by 7 bases, with 7 bases of the junction left unmatched. CDR3 in DNA: TGTGCCAGCAGGGTAAGCGGGAGGACTGAGCAGTACTTC. Its translation is CASRVSGRTEQYF.

This clonotype was seen many times. V gene TRBV7-3 combines with J gene TRBJ2-1; no firm D call. CDR3 length: 13 residues. The germline gives CDR1 SGHTA, CDR2 FQGTGA. The V and J ends lost 3 bases and 9 bases respectively, with 12 bases between them. CDR3 amino acids: CASSFPPAGEQFF. DNA of the CDR3: TGTGCCAGCAGCTTCCCGCCAGCCGGTGAGCAGTTCTTC.

There are many counts of this clonotype. This chain connects TRBV7-2 to TRBJ2-2, with 7 bases fitting TRBD1. CDR3 size: 14 residues. The germline V gene has CDR1 SGHTA and CDR2 FQGNSA. V shed 4 bases and J 6 bases; nucleotides not matched to a gene: 5. The CDR3 loop is CASSSNRGAGELFF. DNA of the CDR3: TGTGCCAGCAGCTCGAACAGGGGAGCCGGGGAGCTGTTTTTT.

This clonotype was observed a handful of times. The chain recombines TRBV5-5 with TRBJ2-7; 8 bases fit TRBD2. The germline V gene encodes CDR1 SGHKS and CDR2 YYEKEE (reference sequence). The CDR3 extends over 20 amino acids. With 9 bases clipped from V and 2 bases from J, the junction kept 28 bases outside the gene matches. CDR3 nucleotides: TGTGCCAACCGGGCTAGCATCTCCGGGACTAGTACCTCACCACCCTACGAGCAGTACTTC. Translated, it gives CANRASISGTSTSPPYEQYF.

This clonotype showed up many times. This sequence joins TRBV4-1 and TRBJ1-1; a possible D gene is TRBD1 (6 bases). V was clipped by 3 bases and J by 1 base, with 15 bases between them. The CDR3 has 16 amino acids. Germline V gene lookup returns CDR1 MGHRA and CDR2 YSYEKL. The CDR3 spells CASSHTGTSTNTEAFF. CDR3 nucleotide sequence: TGCGCCAGCAGCCACACCGGGACATCTACGAACACTGAAGCTTTCTTT.

The rearrangement joins TRBV20-1 to TRBJ1-3; D is uncertain. This CDR3 has 14 residues. V lost 0 bases and J lost 0, with 6 bases in between. CDR1 is DFQATT and CDR2 is SNEGSKA in the germline V gene (reference sequence). CDR3 protein: CSARDENSGNTIYF. The DNA of the CDR3 is TGCAGTGCTAGAGATGAGAACTCTGGAAACACCATATATTTT.

This clonotype was counted between two and nine times. This chain links TRBV28 with TRBJ1-2; D might be TRBD1 (6 bases). Trimming took off 4 bases at V and 6 bases at J, with 12 bases between the two ends. Germline CDR1 is MDHEN and CDR2 is SYDVKM. The CDR3 contains 13 residues. CDR3 sequence (DNA): TGTGCCAGCAGTTCCGCTAGGGGGAATGGCTACACCTTC. It is translated as CASSSARGNGYTF.

The chain joins TRBV24-1 to TRBJ2-4; D may be TRBD1 (6 bases). The CDR3 is 14 residues long. V was clipped by 6 bases and J by 5 bases, with 13 bases between them. CDR1 and CDR2 (germline): KGHDR, SFDVKD. The CDR3 coding sequence is TGTGCCACCAGTAATGGTGGGGGCGAAAACATTCAGTACTTC. Translated: CATSNGGGENIQYF.

This chain links TRBV11-3 with TRBJ2-3; a possible D gene is TRBD2 (5 bases). The V gene's germline CDR1 is SGHNT and CDR2 YENEEA. V lost 5 bases and J lost 6, with 12 bases in between. The CDR3 covers 13 residues. CDR3 sequence: CASSPWTGDTQYF. DNA of the CDR3: TGTGCCAGCAGCCCATGGACGGGGGATACGCAGTATTTT.

The rearrangement links TRBV7-2 to TRBJ2-7; D is unclear. Germline V CDR1 and CDR2: SGHTA, FQGNSA. V was clipped by 1 base and J by 7 bases, with 8 bases between them. The length of the CDR3 is 12 residues. Here the CDR3 reads CASSLDPWEQYF. The CDR3 bases are TGTGCCAGCAGCTTAGACCCGTGGGAGCAGTACTTC.